A selection of T cell receptor beta chains follows, all from one sample in a study of T cells in Graves' hyperthyroidism and ophthalmopathy. In TCRdb, the multiplex PCR reads were re-called with MiXCR into one record per CDR3 protein. The table has roughly 530,000 distinct CDR3 sequences, roughly 15% seen once. Material: blood. The receptors stem from a woman aged 18 to 35 with Graves' ophthalmopathy. Both conserved end residues are part of each CDR3.

len: 14; v_gene: TRBV5-5; j_gene: TRBJ1-4; CDR3aa: CASSLGPRNEKLFF
len: 11; v_gene: TRBV6-1; j_gene: TRBJ1-1; CDR3aa: CASSRTAEAFF
len: 17; v_gene: TRBV2; j_gene: TRBJ2-6; CDR3aa: CASSGLRDSSGANVLTF
len: 16; v_gene: TRBV12-3/TRBV12-4; j_gene: TRBJ1-3; CDR3aa: CASSSDKIHSGNTIYF
len: 14; v_gene: TRBV12-3/TRBV12-4; j_gene: TRBJ2-5; CDR3aa: CASSRTGGQETQYF
len: 13; v_gene: TRBV2; j_gene: TRBJ2-5; CDR3aa: CASTREMGETQYF
len: 15; v_gene: TRBV12-3/TRBV12-4; j_gene: TRBJ1-2; CDR3aa: CASSLSRGSIYGYTF
len: 16; v_gene: TRBV30; j_gene: TRBJ2-5; CDR3aa: CAWSTGLAGGRETQYF
len: 14; v_gene: TRBV20-1; j_gene: TRBJ2-1; CDR3aa: CSALLAGVDNEQFF
len: 11; v_gene: TRBV6-1; j_gene: TRBJ2-7; CDR3aa: CATTTFYEQYF
len: 15; v_gene: TRBV2; j_gene: TRBJ1-5; CDR3aa: CASSDRQGNNQPQHF
len: 15; v_gene: TRBV6-6; j_gene: TRBJ1-2; CDR3aa: CASSYSGGSNYGYTF
len: 16; v_gene: TRBV18; j_gene: TRBJ1-1; CDR3aa: CASSPQGWGQRTEAFF
len: 14; v_gene: TRBV27; j_gene: TRBJ1-2; CDR3aa: CASSPIGREYGYTF
len: 14; v_gene: TRBV27; j_gene: TRBJ2-1; CDR3aa: CASSLLLRRNEQFF
len: 11; v_gene: TRBV30; j_gene: TRBJ2-7; CDR3aa: CAWGDTYEQYF
len: 13; v_gene: TRBV5-1; j_gene: TRBJ2-7; CDR3aa: CASSFLGADEQYF
len: 15; v_gene: TRBV5-1; j_gene: TRBJ1-6; CDR3aa: CASSSDREKNSPLHF
len: 13; v_gene: TRBV30; j_gene: TRBJ1-1; CDR3aa: CAWIQGFSTEAFF
len: 15; v_gene: TRBV15; j_gene: TRBJ2-5; CDR3aa: CATSGGTVEQETQYF
len: 15; v_gene: TRBV28; j_gene: TRBJ2-1; CDR3aa: CASSQMTSGRGEQFF
len: 13; v_gene: TRBV5-4; j_gene: TRBJ2-1; CDR3aa: CASSVVHYNEQFF
len: 15; v_gene: TRBV10-3; j_gene: TRBJ1-1; CDR3aa: CAINMGQGMNTEAFF
len: 12; v_gene: TRBV2; j_gene: TRBJ2-5; CDR3aa: CATHRVRETQYF
len: 16; v_gene: TRBV15; j_gene: TRBJ1-5; CDR3aa: CATSKGPPTGGQPQHF
len: 14; v_gene: TRBV28; j_gene: TRBJ2-5; CDR3aa: CASSLVRERETQYF
len: 15; v_gene: TRBV3-1; j_gene: TRBJ2-7; CDR3aa: CASSQASLALHEQYF
len: 14; v_gene: TRBV28; j_gene: TRBJ2-7; CDR3aa: CASSPPGPAYEQYF
len: 19; v_gene: TRBV24-1; j_gene: TRBJ1-1; CDR3aa: CATSGPKKGALSEATEAFF
len: 15; v_gene: TRBV24-1; j_gene: TRBJ2-1; CDR3aa: CATSVRQGPLDEQFF
len: 14; v_gene: TRBV12-3/TRBV12-4; j_gene: TRBJ2-2; CDR3aa: CASSTFRVAGELFF
len: 16; v_gene: TRBV20-1; j_gene: TRBJ1-6; CDR3aa: CSAPAGQGRYNSPLHF
len: 15; v_gene: TRBV3-1; j_gene: TRBJ2-1; CDR3aa: CASSSTSGRVNEQFF
len: 18; v_gene: TRBV7-9; j_gene: TRBJ2-5; CDR3aa: CASSLAPGLAGEQETQYF
len: 11; v_gene: TRBV11-2; j_gene: TRBJ1-1; CDR3aa: CASSPSVRAFF
len: 14; v_gene: TRBV27; j_gene: TRBJ2-5; CDR3aa: CASSLWGGEETQYF